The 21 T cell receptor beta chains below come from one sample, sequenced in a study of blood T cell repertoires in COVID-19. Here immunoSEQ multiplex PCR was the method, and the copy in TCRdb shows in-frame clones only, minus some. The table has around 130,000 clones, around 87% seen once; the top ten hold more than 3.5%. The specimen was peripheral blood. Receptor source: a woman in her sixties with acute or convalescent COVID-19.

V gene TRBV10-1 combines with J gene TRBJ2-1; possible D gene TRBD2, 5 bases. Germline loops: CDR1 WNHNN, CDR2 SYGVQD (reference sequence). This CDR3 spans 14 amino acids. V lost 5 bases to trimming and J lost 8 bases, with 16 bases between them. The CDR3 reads CASSPLGSRDEQFF. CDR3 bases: TGCGCCAGCAGTCCCCTTGGGAGTCGCGATGAGCAGTTCTTC.

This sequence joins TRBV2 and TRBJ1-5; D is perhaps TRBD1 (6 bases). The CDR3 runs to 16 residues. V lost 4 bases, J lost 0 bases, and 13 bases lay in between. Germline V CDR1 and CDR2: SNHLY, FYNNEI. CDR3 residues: CASSGAGANSNQPQHF. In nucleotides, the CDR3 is TGTGCCAGCAGTGGGGCAGGGGCTAATAGCAATCAGCCCCAGCATTTT. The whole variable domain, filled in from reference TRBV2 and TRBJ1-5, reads EPEVTQTPSHQVTQMGQEVILRCVPISNHLYFYWYRQILGQKVEFLVSFYNNEISEKSEIFDDQFSVERPDGSNFTLKIRSTKLEDSAMYFCASSGAGANSNQPQHFGDGTRLSIL.

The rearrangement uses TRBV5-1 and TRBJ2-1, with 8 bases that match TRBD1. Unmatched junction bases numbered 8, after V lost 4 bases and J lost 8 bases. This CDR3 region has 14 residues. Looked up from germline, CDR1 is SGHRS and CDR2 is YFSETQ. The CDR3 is CASSPGQGGDEQFF. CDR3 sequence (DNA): TGCGCCAGCAGCCCTGGACAGGGCGGAGATGAGCAGTTCTTC.

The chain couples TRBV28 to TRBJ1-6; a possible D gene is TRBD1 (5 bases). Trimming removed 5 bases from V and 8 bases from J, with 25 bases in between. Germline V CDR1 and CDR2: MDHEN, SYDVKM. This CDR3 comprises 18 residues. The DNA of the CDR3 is TGTGCCAGCAGTAACCGGGACTCACTGTCACTTAAAGATTCACCCCTCCACTTT. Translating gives CASSNRDSLSLKDSPLHF.

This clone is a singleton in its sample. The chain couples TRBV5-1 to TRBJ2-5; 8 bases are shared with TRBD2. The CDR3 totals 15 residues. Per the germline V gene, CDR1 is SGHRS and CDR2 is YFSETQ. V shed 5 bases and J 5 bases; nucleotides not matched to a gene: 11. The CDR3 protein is CASRGGTSWYETQYF. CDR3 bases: TGCGCCAGCAGGGGAGGGACTAGTTGGTACGAGACCCAGTACTTC. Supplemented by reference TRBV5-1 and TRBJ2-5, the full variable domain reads KAGVTQTPRYLIKTRGQQVTLSCSPISGHRSVSWYQQTPGQGLQFLFEYFSETQRNKGNFPGRFSGRQFSNSRSEMNVSTLELGDSALYLCASRGGTSWYETQYFGPGTRLLVL.

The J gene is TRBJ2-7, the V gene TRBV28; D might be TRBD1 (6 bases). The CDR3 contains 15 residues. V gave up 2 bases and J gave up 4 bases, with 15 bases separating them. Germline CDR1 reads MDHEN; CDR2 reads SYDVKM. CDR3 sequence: CASSLGQLGAYEQYF. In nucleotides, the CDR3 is TGTGCCAGCAGTTTAGGACAGTTAGGTGCATACGAGCAGTACTTC.

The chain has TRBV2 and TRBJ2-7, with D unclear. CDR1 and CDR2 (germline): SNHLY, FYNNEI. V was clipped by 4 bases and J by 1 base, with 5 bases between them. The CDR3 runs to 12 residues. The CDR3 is CASSVPSYEQYF. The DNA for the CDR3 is TGTGCCAGCAGTGTCCCATCCTACGAGCAGTACTTC.

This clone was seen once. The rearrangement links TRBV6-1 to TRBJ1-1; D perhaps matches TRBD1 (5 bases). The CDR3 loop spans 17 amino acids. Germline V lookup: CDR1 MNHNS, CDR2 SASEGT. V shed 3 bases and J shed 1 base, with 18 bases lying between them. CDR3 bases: TGTGCCAGCAGTGATTATCGGACAACAGCGGGGAACACTGAAGCTTTCTTT. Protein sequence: CASSDYRTTAGNTEAFF.

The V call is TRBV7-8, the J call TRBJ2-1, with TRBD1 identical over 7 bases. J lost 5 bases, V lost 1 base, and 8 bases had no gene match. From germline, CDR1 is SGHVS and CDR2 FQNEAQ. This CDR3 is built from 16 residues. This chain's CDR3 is CASSLGNRGLDNEQFF. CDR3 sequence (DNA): TGTGCCAGCAGCTTAGGAAACAGGGGCCTCGACAATGAGCAGTTCTTC.

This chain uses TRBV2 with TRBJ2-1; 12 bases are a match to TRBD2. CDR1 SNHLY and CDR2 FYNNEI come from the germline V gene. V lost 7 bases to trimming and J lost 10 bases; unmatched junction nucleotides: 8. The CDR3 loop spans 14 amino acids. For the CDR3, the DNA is TGTGCCAGCACCCCCCTAGCGGGAGGGGGGGAGCAGTTCTTC. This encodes CASTPLAGGGEQFF.

CDR3 in amino acids: CASSLTVGGKYF. Written as DNA, the CDR3 is TGTGCCAGTAGTCTCACGGTCGGGGGGAAGTATTTT. The chain couples TRBV19 to TRBJ2-3, with 7 positions matching TRBD2. V was clipped by 5 bases and J by 13 bases; unmatched bases: 9. The V gene's germline CDR1 is LNHDA and CDR2 SQIVND (reference sequence). The CDR3 loop spans 12 amino acids.

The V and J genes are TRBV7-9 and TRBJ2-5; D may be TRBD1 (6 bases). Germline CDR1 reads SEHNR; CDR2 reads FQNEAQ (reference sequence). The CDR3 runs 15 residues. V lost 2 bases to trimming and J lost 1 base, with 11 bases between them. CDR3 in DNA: TGTGCCAGCAGCTTATTACAGGGCTTCCAAGAGACCCAGTACTTC. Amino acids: CASSLLQGFQETQYF.

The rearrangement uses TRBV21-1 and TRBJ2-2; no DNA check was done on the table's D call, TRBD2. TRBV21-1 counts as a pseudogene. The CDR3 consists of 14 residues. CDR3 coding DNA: TGTGCCAGCAGCAAAGGTGACGGGACCGGGGAGCTGTTTTTT. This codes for CASSKGDGTGELFF.

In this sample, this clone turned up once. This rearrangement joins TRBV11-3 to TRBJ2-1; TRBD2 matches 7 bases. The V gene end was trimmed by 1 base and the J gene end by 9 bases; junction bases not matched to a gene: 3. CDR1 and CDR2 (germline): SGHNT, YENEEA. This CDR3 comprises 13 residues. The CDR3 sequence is CASSLGRETEQFF. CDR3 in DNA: TGTGCCAGCAGCTTAGGGCGGGAGACTGAGCAGTTCTTC.

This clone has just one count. The CDR3 DNA is TGTGCCAGCAGTTATGGGACAGGCGGGTCCACCCAGTACTTC. This sequence encodes CASSYGTGGSTQYF. The chain couples TRBV5-6 to TRBJ2-5; 8 positions match TRBD1. Looked up from germline, CDR1 is SGHDT and CDR2 is YYEEEE. This CDR3 region has 14 residues. V lost 5 bases and J lost 8; bases outside the gene matches: 11.

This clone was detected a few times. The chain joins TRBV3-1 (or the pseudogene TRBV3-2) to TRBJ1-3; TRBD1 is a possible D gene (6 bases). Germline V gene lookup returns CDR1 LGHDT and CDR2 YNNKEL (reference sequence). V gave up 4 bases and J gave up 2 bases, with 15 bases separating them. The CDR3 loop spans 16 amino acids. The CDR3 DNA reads TGTGCCAGCAGCCTAAGCGACAGGACACCTGGAAACACCATATATTTT. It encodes CASSLSDRTPGNTIYF.

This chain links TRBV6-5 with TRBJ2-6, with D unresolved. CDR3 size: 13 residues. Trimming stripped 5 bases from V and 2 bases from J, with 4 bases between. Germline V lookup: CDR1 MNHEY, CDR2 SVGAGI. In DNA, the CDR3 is TGTGCCAGCAGTCCCGCTGGGGCCAACGTCCTGACTTTC. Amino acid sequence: CASSPAGANVLTF.

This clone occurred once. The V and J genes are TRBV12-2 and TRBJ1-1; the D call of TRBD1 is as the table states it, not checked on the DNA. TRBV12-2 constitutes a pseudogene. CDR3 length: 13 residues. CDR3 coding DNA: TGTGCAAGTCGCGCAAGGGGGTACACTGAAGCTTTCTTT. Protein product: CASRARGYTEAFF.

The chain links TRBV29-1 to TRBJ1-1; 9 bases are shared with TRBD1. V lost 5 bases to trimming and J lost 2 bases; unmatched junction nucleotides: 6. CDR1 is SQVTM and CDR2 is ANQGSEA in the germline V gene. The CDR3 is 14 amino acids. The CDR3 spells CSVRQGGDNTEAFF. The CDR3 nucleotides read TGCAGCGTTCGACAGGGGGGAGATAACACTGAAGCTTTCTTT.

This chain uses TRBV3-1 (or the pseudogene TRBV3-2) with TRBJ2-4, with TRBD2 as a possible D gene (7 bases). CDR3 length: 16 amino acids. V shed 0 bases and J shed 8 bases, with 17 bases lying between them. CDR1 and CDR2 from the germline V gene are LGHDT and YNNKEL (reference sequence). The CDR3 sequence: CASSQDLGGRGDIQYF. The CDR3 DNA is TGTGCCAGCAGCCAAGATCTCGGGGGGCGTGGGGACATTCAGTACTTC.

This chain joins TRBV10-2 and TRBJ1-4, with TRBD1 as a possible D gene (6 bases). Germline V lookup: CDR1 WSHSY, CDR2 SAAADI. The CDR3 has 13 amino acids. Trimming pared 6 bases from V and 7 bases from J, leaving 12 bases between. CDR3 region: CASRDTGSEKLFF. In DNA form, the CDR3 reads TGCGCCAGCAGGGATACAGGGAGTGAAAAACTGTTTTTT.